Below, one T cell receptor (beta chain) is given with its context. The target antigen is unknown. This CDR3 is 18 amino acids long. The data were taken from a study of OX40 agonist ivuxolimab in advanced cancers. Study as a whole: Three individuals attained partial responses, comprising one hepatocellular carcinoma case and two cutaneous melanoma cases.

Profiled with immunoSEQ multiplex PCR; TCRdb holds only in-frame clones, not every one. The sample contains tens of thousands of clones, about 85% of which appear only once. Regarding the study as a whole: Expanded clones tended on average to be more numerous among CD8+ T cells than CD4+.

The genes are TRBV21-1 and TRBJ2-7; the table's TRBD1 call for D was not verified on the DNA. TRBV21-1 is listed as a pseudogene. The material was CD4+ or CD8+ T cells sorted from blood, obtained in a trial of the OX40 agonist ivuxolimab. The receptor was derived from an adult with an advanced solid tumor such as melanoma, head and neck, liver or kidney cancer. The CDR3 nucleotides read TGTGCCAGCAGCAAAGGGTCTCGACAGTCACTCCGCTCCTACGAGCAGTACGTC. This codes for CASSKGSRQSLRSYEQYV.